This is a list of T cell receptor beta chains from one sample in a study of OX40 agonist ivuxolimab in advanced cancers. The table came from immunoSEQ multiplex PCR; TCRdb's copy has only in-frame clones and leaves some out. Among 25,000 to 30,000 clones listed, about 76% were seen once. This sample comprised CD4+ or CD8+ T cells sorted from blood, obtained in a trial of the OX40 agonist ivuxolimab. The receptors here all came from an adult with an advanced solid tumor such as melanoma, head and neck, liver or kidney cancer. The CDR3 runs from the conserved cysteine through the conserved F or W. The D gene is left open where the match is weak. Clone size is stated in some rows and not others, as once, few, many or a class when expanded.

clone_size: .
d_call: TRBD1
j_call: TRBJ2-3
v_call: TRBV5-1
cdr3_nt: TGCGCCAGCAGCGGGGGACAGGGGCCAGATACGCAGTATTTT
cdr3_aa: CASSGGQGPDTQYF

clone_size: .
d_call: TRBD2
j_call: TRBJ2-2
v_call: TRBV13
cdr3_nt: TGTGCCAGCAGCCCTAGCGGGGTTTTCGCGAACACCGGGGAGCTGTTTTTT
cdr3_aa: CASSPSGVFANTGELFF

clone_size: .
d_call: .
j_call: TRBJ1-2
v_call: TRBV7-9
cdr3_nt: TGTGCCAGCAGCCCCGGACAAAACTATGGCTACACCTTC
cdr3_aa: CASSPGQNYGYTF

clone_size: once
d_call: .
j_call: TRBJ2-1
v_call: TRBV27
cdr3_nt: TGTGCCAGCAGCACAAAAGACGGTCGCTCCTACAATGAGCAGTTCTTC
cdr3_aa: CASSTKDGRSYNEQFF

clone_size: .
d_call: TRBD1
j_call: TRBJ1-6
v_call: TRBV5-8
cdr3_nt: TGTGCCAGCAGCCCTAGACCTGGACAGGAGGGAGATAATTCACCCCTCCACTTC
cdr3_aa: CASSPRPGQEGDNSPLHF

clone_size: .
d_call: .
j_call: TRBJ2-1
v_call: TRBV7-3
cdr3_nt: TGTGCCAGCAGCGAAGAGGGACGGAGATACAATGAGCAGTTCTTC
cdr3_aa: CASSEEGRRYNEQFF

clone_size: .
d_call: .
j_call: TRBJ2-7
v_call: TRBV5-1
cdr3_nt: TGCGCCAGCAGCACGGGCGGGAACTCCGAGCAGTACTTC
cdr3_aa: CASSTGGNSEQYF

clone_size: .
d_call: .
j_call: TRBJ2-7
v_call: TRBV19
cdr3_nt: TGTGCCAGTAGTCCCGGAGGGGGCGAGGGTTTATACGAGCAGTACTTC
cdr3_aa: CASSPGGGEGLYEQYF

clone_size: .
d_call: .
j_call: TRBJ1-4
v_call: TRBV30
cdr3_nt: TGTGCCTGGAGTGGTAACCGAGGGGGGAGTGAAAAACTGTTTTTT
cdr3_aa: CAWSGNRGGSEKLFF

clone_size: few
d_call: .
j_call: TRBJ2-1
v_call: TRBV5-6
cdr3_nt: TGTGCCAGCAGACACAGACTAGGAGTCAACAATGAGCAGTTCTTC
cdr3_aa: CASRHRLGVNNEQFF

clone_size: .
d_call: TRBD2
j_call: TRBJ2-7
v_call: TRBV7-2
cdr3_nt: TGTGCCAGCAGCTTTAGGGGACTAGGAACCTACGAGCAGTACTTC
cdr3_aa: CASSFRGLGTYEQYF

clone_size: .
d_call: .
j_call: TRBJ2-1
v_call: TRBV4-1
cdr3_nt: TGCGCCAGCAGCCAAGGACGGATGAGCTCCTACAATGAGCAGTTCTTC
cdr3_aa: CASSQGRMSSYNEQFF

clone_size: .
d_call: .
j_call: TRBJ2-5
v_call: TRBV6-5
cdr3_nt: TGTGCCAGCAGTTCCACAGGTCCGGAGACCCAGTACTTC
cdr3_aa: CASSSTGPETQYF

clone_size: .
d_call: .
j_call: TRBJ1-4
v_call: TRBV27
cdr3_nt: TGTGCCAGCAGTTTAAACAATGAAAAACTGTTTTTT
cdr3_aa: CASSLNNEKLFF

clone_size: .
d_call: TRBD1
j_call: TRBJ2-7
v_call: TRBV4-3
cdr3_nt: TGCGCCAGCAGCCAAGACCCCCCGGAGACAGGGGAGTACGAGCAGTACTTC
cdr3_aa: CASSQDPPETGEYEQYF

clone_size: .
d_call: TRBD2
j_call: TRBJ2-3
v_call: TRBV7-9
cdr3_nt: TGTGCCAGCAGCTTCTGGGGGGGAACCACAGATACGCAGTATTTT
cdr3_aa: CASSFWGGTTDTQYF

clone_size: once
d_call: .
j_call: TRBJ1-5
v_call: TRBV30
cdr3_nt: TGTGCCTGGAGTGTACCCCGGGGTTTGCCCCAGCATTTT
cdr3_aa: CAWSVPRGLPQHF

clone_size: .
d_call: .
j_call: TRBJ1-4
v_call: TRBV30
cdr3_nt: TGTGCCTGGACTTGGGGTATTACGGGCCCACAGGCTAATGAAAAACTGTTTTTT
cdr3_aa: CAWTWGITGPQANEKLFF

clone_size: .
d_call: .
j_call: TRBJ2-5
v_call: TRBV7-9
cdr3_nt: TGTGCCAGCAGCCGCCGGGGGGAGACCCAGTACTTC
cdr3_aa: CASSRRGETQYF

clone_size: .
d_call: .
j_call: TRBJ2-3
v_call: TRBV7-9
cdr3_nt: TGTGCCAGCAGCTTAGCCCTGGACAGTTACAGCACAGATACGCAGTATTTT
cdr3_aa: CASSLALDSYSTDTQYF

clone_size: .
d_call: .
j_call: TRBJ1-3
v_call: TRBV6-5
cdr3_nt: TGTGCCAGCAGTCAATTTATAGGGGGAAACACCATATATTTT
cdr3_aa: CASSQFIGGNTIYF

clone_size: .
d_call: .
j_call: TRBJ1-1
v_call: TRBV7-6
cdr3_nt: TGTGCCAGCAGCTTAGCATTAGGGTTTGGGAACACTGAAGCTTTCTTT
cdr3_aa: CASSLALGFGNTEAFF

clone_size: .
d_call: .
j_call: TRBJ1-2
v_call: TRBV9
cdr3_nt: TGTGCCAGCAGCTCTTTGGGGCAGGCTAACTATGGCTACACCTTC
cdr3_aa: CASSSLGQANYGYTF

clone_size: medium-sized
d_call: .
j_call: TRBJ2-3
v_call: TRBV7-9
cdr3_nt: TGTGCCAGCAGTTGGACGACCGGGGATACGCAGTATTTT
cdr3_aa: CASSWTTGDTQYF

clone_size: .
d_call: TRBD1
j_call: TRBJ2-4
v_call: TRBV7-8
cdr3_nt: TGTGCCAGCAGCTTACACCGGGACAGGTCAGCCAAAAACATTCAGTACTTC
cdr3_aa: CASSLHRDRSAKNIQYF

clone_size: .
d_call: .
j_call: TRBJ1-1
v_call: TRBV7-3
cdr3_nt: TGTGCCAGCAGCTTAACGTCGGTTGGGGCTGAAGCTTTCTTT
cdr3_aa: CASSLTSVGAEAFF

clone_size: .
d_call: .
j_call: TRBJ1-3
v_call: TRBV7-9
cdr3_nt: TGTGCCAGCAGCTACTCCGGGCCGAGCTCTGGAAACACCATATATTTT
cdr3_aa: CASSYSGPSSGNTIYF

clone_size: .
d_call: TRBD1
j_call: TRBJ2-7
v_call: TRBV5-5
cdr3_nt: TGTGCCAGCAGCCGACAGGGCAGGGAGCAGTACTTC
cdr3_aa: CASSRQGREQYF

clone_size: .
d_call: .
j_call: TRBJ1-5
v_call: TRBV27
cdr3_nt: TGTGCCAGCAGTCCGTTTGGGGGCGGCAATCAGCCCCAGCATTTT
cdr3_aa: CASSPFGGGNQPQHF

clone_size: .
d_call: .
j_call: TRBJ2-3
v_call: TRBV7-8
cdr3_nt: TGTGCCAGCAGCCTCCAAACAGATACGCAGTATTTT
cdr3_aa: CASSLQTDTQYF

clone_size: .
d_call: TRBD2
j_call: TRBJ2-5
v_call: TRBV9
cdr3_nt: TGTGCCAGCGGAGGCGGGGGTCCCCAAGAGACCCAGTACTTC
cdr3_aa: CASGGGGPQETQYF

clone_size: few
d_call: .
j_call: TRBJ2-2
v_call: TRBV6-5
cdr3_nt: TGTGCCAGCAGCTGGACCGGGGAGCTGTTTTTT
cdr3_aa: CASSWTGELFF

clone_size: .
d_call: .
j_call: TRBJ2-7
v_call: TRBV6-5
cdr3_nt: TGTGCCAGCAGTTACTCAGGGGCCGCCTACGAGCAGTACTTC
cdr3_aa: CASSYSGAAYEQYF

clone_size: .
d_call: TRBD1
j_call: TRBJ1-4
v_call: TRBV6-6
cdr3_nt: TGTGCCAGCAGTTACACCCAGACAGGGAAGAATGAAAAACTGTTTTTT
cdr3_aa: CASSYTQTGKNEKLFF

clone_size: .
d_call: TRBD2
j_call: TRBJ2-1
v_call: TRBV11-2
cdr3_nt: TGTGCCAGCAGCGCACCATTCCTAGCGGGGGGGCCCTATGAGCAGTTCTTC
cdr3_aa: CASSAPFLAGGPYEQFF

clone_size: .
d_call: TRBD1
j_call: TRBJ2-1
v_call: TRBV18
cdr3_nt: TGTGCCGGAAGGACAGGGGAACAGAATGAGCAGTTCTTC
cdr3_aa: CAGRTGEQNEQFF

clone_size: few
d_call: TRBD1
j_call: TRBJ1-2
v_call: TRBV27
cdr3_nt: TGTGCCAGCAGTGTGACAGGGAATGGAGGCTACACCTTC
cdr3_aa: CASSVTGNGGYTF

clone_size: .
d_call: .
j_call: TRBJ2-7
v_call: TRBV2
cdr3_nt: TGTGCCAGCACCCCCCGGGGGGCTGACGAGCAGTACTTC
cdr3_aa: CASTPRGADEQYF

clone_size: .
d_call: .
j_call: TRBJ1-5
v_call: TRBV6-5
cdr3_nt: TGTGCCAGCACTAAAGTTAGGGGCTATCAGCCCCAGCATTTT
cdr3_aa: CASTKVRGYQPQHF

clone_size: .
d_call: .
j_call: TRBJ1-1
v_call: TRBV5-6
cdr3_nt: TGTGCCAGCAGCTTTTTTTCAGGACAGCTTGAAGCTTTCTTT
cdr3_aa: CASSFFSGQLEAFF

clone_size: .
d_call: TRBD2
j_call: TRBJ2-1
v_call: TRBV19
cdr3_nt: TGTGCCAGTAACTTCCTAAGCGGGGGGGCCAATGAGCAGTTCTTC
cdr3_aa: CASNFLSGGANEQFF

clone_size: few
d_call: TRBD1
j_call: TRBJ1-1
v_call: TRBV4-3
cdr3_nt: TGCGCCAGCAGCCAGGCCCCAGACAGGGAGGACACTGAAGCTTTCTTT
cdr3_aa: CASSQAPDREDTEAFF

clone_size: few
d_call: .
j_call: TRBJ1-5
v_call: TRBV19
cdr3_nt: TGTGCCAGTAGTGAGTTGGCAGGGGAGGGTTATAGCAATCAGCCCCAGCATTTT
cdr3_aa: CASSELAGEGYSNQPQHF